Listed below are T cell receptor beta chains from one sample, sequenced in a study of blood T cells in healthy people across ages. TCRdb reprocessed the 5' RACE reads via MiXCR and lists one record per CDR3 protein. The sample lists about 1.8 million distinct CDR3 sequences, around half occurring once. Sequencing was carried out using blood. The source is a woman aged 40 to 50 in good health. Both conserved end residues are part of each CDR3. D genes are given only for firm matches. Expanded clones are given a class, and other clones once, few, many or no size at all.

CDR3 protein: CASRPGQGAGEQYF; CDR3 DNA: TGTGCCAGCAGACCCGGACAGGGGGCTGGCGAGCAGTACTTC; J gene: TRBJ2-7; D gene: TRBD1; V gene: TRBV11-3; clone size: few
CDR3 protein: CSVGRRSYNEQYF; CDR3 DNA: TGCAGCGTTGGGCGGCGCTCCTACAATGAGCAGTACTTC; J gene: TRBJ2-7; D gene: -; V gene: TRBV29-1; clone size: -
CDR3 protein: CASSLASGGANYNEQFF; CDR3 DNA: TGCGCCAGCAGCTTGGCTAGCGGGGGGGCCAACTACAATGAGCAGTTCTTC; J gene: TRBJ2-1; D gene: TRBD2; V gene: TRBV5-1; clone size: -
CDR3 protein: CASGTGPADTQYF; CDR3 DNA: TGTGCCAGCGGGACAGGGCCGGCAGATACGCAGTATTTT; J gene: TRBJ2-3; D gene: TRBD1; V gene: TRBV27; clone size: -
CDR3 protein: CASNLVGATSTDTQYF; CDR3 DNA: TGCGCCAGCAACTTGGTGGGGGCCACTAGCACAGATACGCAGTATTTT; J gene: TRBJ2-3; D gene: -; V gene: TRBV5-1; clone size: -
CDR3 protein: CSVKFGTLFQETQYF; CDR3 DNA: TGCAGCGTGAAATTTGGGACACTCTTCCAAGAGACCCAGTACTTC; J gene: TRBJ2-5; D gene: -; V gene: TRBV29-1; clone size: -
CDR3 protein: CASSLHPDRTSYEQYF; CDR3 DNA: TGCGCCAGCAGCCTTCATCCGGACAGGACCTCCTACGAGCAGTACTTC; J gene: TRBJ2-7; D gene: TRBD1; V gene: TRBV5-1; clone size: -
CDR3 protein: CASSSPGRNSYNEQYF; CDR3 DNA: TGTGCCAGCAGTTCCCCGGGACGGAACTCCTACAATGAGCAGTACTTC; J gene: TRBJ2-7; D gene: -; V gene: TRBV6-2/TRBV6-3; clone size: -
CDR3 protein: CASIGGRLNQPQHF; CDR3 DNA: TGTGCCAGCATTGGGGGGCGTTTAAATCAGCCCCAGCATTTT; J gene: TRBJ1-5; D gene: -; V gene: TRBV28; clone size: few
CDR3 protein: CASSQGSGYQLYEQYF; CDR3 DNA: TGCGCCAGCAGCCAAGGGTCGGGGTACCAACTCTACGAGCAGTACTTC; J gene: TRBJ2-7; D gene: -; V gene: TRBV4-3; clone size: few
CDR3 protein: CASSPWDLSAKNIQYF; CDR3 DNA: TGTGCCAGCAGCCCGTGGGACCTCTCCGCCAAAAACATTCAGTACTTC; J gene: TRBJ2-4; D gene: -; V gene: TRBV28; clone size: -
CDR3 protein: CASSVVNKPYEQYF; CDR3 DNA: TGTGCCAGCAGCGTAGTAAACAAGCCCTACGAGCAGTACTTC; J gene: TRBJ2-7; D gene: -; V gene: TRBV9; clone size: few
CDR3 protein: CASGPTRPSGNEQFF; CDR3 DNA: TGTGCCAGCGGGCCCACTAGGCCCTCGGGCAATGAGCAGTTCTTC; J gene: TRBJ2-1; D gene: -; V gene: TRBV7-9; clone size: -
CDR3 protein: CASSQDFGRFGHEQYF; CDR3 DNA: TGTGCCAGCAGCCAAGATTTTGGCAGATTCGGGCACGAGCAGTACTTC; J gene: TRBJ2-7; D gene: -; V gene: TRBV4-2; clone size: -
CDR3 protein: CSAILGVETQYF; CDR3 DNA: TGCAGTGCCATACTTGGGGTGGAGACCCAGTACTTC; J gene: TRBJ2-5; D gene: -; V gene: TRBV20-1; clone size: few
CDR3 protein: CASNIQGAGTDTQYF; CDR3 DNA: TGTGCCAGCAACATACAGGGAGCAGGCACAGATACGCAGTATTTT; J gene: TRBJ2-3; D gene: -; V gene: TRBV2; clone size: -
CDR3 protein: CASSLRLALLPPADRVSNEQFF; CDR3 DNA: TGCGCCAGCAGCTTACGACTAGCACTTCTTCCGCCGGCGGACAGGGTATCCAATGAGCAGTTCTTC; J gene: TRBJ2-1; D gene: -; V gene: TRBV5-1; clone size: -
CDR3 protein: CASSPRDRQSSYNEQFF; CDR3 DNA: TGTGCCAGCTCACCGCGGGACAGGCAAAGCTCCTACAATGAGCAGTTCTTC; J gene: TRBJ2-1; D gene: TRBD1; V gene: TRBV18; clone size: -
CDR3 protein: CASTPGPRDTEAFF; CDR3 DNA: TGTGCCAGCACCCCAGGGCCAAGGGACACTGAAGCTTTCTTT; J gene: TRBJ1-1; D gene: -; V gene: TRBV6-2/TRBV6-3; clone size: -
CDR3 protein: CSARGGSAGGRTDTQYF; CDR3 DNA: TGCAGTGCTAGGGGGGGGTCGGCGGGGGGCCGCACAGATACGCAGTATTTT; J gene: TRBJ2-3; D gene: TRBD2; V gene: TRBV20-1; clone size: once
CDR3 protein: CATRGSGGQETQYF; CDR3 DNA: TGTGCCACCCGGGGTAGCGGGGGCCAAGAGACCCAGTACTTC; J gene: TRBJ2-5; D gene: TRBD2; V gene: TRBV24-1; clone size: -
CDR3 protein: CASRRGRGSTDTQYF; CDR3 DNA: TGTGCCAGCAGAAGAGGAAGGGGGAGCACAGATACGCAGTATTTT; J gene: TRBJ2-3; D gene: -; V gene: TRBV7-2; clone size: few
CDR3 protein: CASSLDLNVADTQYF; CDR3 DNA: TGTGCCAGCAGCTTAGATTTGAATGTGGCAGATACGCAGTATTTT; J gene: TRBJ2-3; D gene: -; V gene: TRBV7-8; clone size: few
CDR3 protein: CASSPGLSGGAVGDTQYF; CDR3 DNA: TGTGCCAGCAGCCCCGGCCTTAGCGGGGGGGCGGTAGGGGATACGCAGTATTTT; J gene: TRBJ2-3; D gene: TRBD2; V gene: TRBV7-2; clone size: -
CDR3 protein: CASSAKGRGNTIYF; CDR3 DNA: TGTGCCAGCAGTGCAAAGGGGCGAGGAAACACCATATATTTT; J gene: TRBJ1-3; D gene: -; V gene: TRBV2; clone size: -
CDR3 protein: CSARGASGGLTEFF; CDR3 DNA: TGCAGTGCTAGAGGGGCTAGCGGGGGACTCACGGAGTTCTTC; J gene: TRBJ2-1; D gene: TRBD2; V gene: TRBV20-1; clone size: -
CDR3 protein: CSARPTGSNQPQHF; CDR3 DNA: TGCAGTGCTAGACCTACGGGTAGCAATCAGCCCCAGCATTTT; J gene: TRBJ1-5; D gene: -; V gene: TRBV20-1; clone size: -
CDR3 protein: CASSFPGTVGYEQYF; CDR3 DNA: TGTGCCAGCAGCTTTCCCGGGACAGTTGGATACGAGCAGTACTTC; J gene: TRBJ2-7; D gene: TRBD1; V gene: TRBV5-6; clone size: once
CDR3 protein: CASSAKPRLAVNNEQYF; CDR3 DNA: TGTGCCAGCAGCGCAAAACCCCGACTAGCGGTTAACAATGAGCAGTACTTC; J gene: TRBJ2-7; D gene: TRBD2; V gene: TRBV6-6; clone size: -
CDR3 protein: CSAGPVDTQYF; CDR3 DNA: TGCAGTGCTGGGCCTGTTGATACGCAGTATTTT; J gene: TRBJ2-3; D gene: -; V gene: TRBV20-1; clone size: few
CDR3 protein: CASSQGSGPSNEQFF; CDR3 DNA: TGTGCCAGCAGCCAAGGGTCAGGACCCTCCAATGAGCAGTTCTTC; J gene: TRBJ2-1; D gene: -; V gene: TRBV4-2; clone size: few
CDR3 protein: CAARNYNEQFF; CDR3 DNA: TGTGCCGCTAGGAACTACAATGAGCAGTTCTTC; J gene: TRBJ2-1; D gene: -; V gene: TRBV6-1; clone size: few
CDR3 protein: CASSSGMLTQYF; CDR3 DNA: TGTGCCAGCAGCTCCGGCATGCTGACCCAGTACTTC; J gene: TRBJ2-5; D gene: -; V gene: TRBV7-2; clone size: few
CDR3 protein: CASSYFLRGIDNEQFF; CDR3 DNA: TGTGCCAGCAGTTACTTCCTGCGGGGAATTGACAATGAGCAGTTCTTC; J gene: TRBJ2-1; D gene: -; V gene: TRBV6-6; clone size: -
CDR3 protein: CASSQAPLGFNEQFF; CDR3 DNA: TGTGCCAGCAGCCAAGCGCCCCTAGGTTTCAATGAGCAGTTCTTC; J gene: TRBJ2-1; D gene: -; V gene: TRBV3-1; clone size: -
CDR3 protein: CATSDPGQEIYNEQFF; CDR3 DNA: TGTGCCACCAGTGACCCGGGACAGGAAATATACAATGAGCAGTTCTTC; J gene: TRBJ2-1; D gene: TRBD1; V gene: TRBV24-1; clone size: -
CDR3 protein: CASSYTGGIYNEQFF; CDR3 DNA: TGTGCCAGCAGTTATACGGGGGGGATATACAATGAGCAGTTCTTC; J gene: TRBJ2-1; D gene: TRBD2; V gene: TRBV6-5; clone size: -
CDR3 protein: CASSVSTGTGSYEQYF; CDR3 DNA: TGTGCCAGCAGCGTTTCCACCGGGACAGGTTCCTACGAGCAGTACTTC; J gene: TRBJ2-7; D gene: TRBD1; V gene: TRBV9; clone size: -
CDR3 protein: CASSQRGGDYGYTF; CDR3 DNA: TGTGCCAGCAGCCAACGGGGAGGGGACTATGGCTACACCTTC; J gene: TRBJ1-2; D gene: -; V gene: TRBV7-2; clone size: -
CDR3 protein: CASREVGGAAPYEQYF; CDR3 DNA: TGTGCCAGCAGGGAAGTTGGCGGGGCCGCCCCCTACGAGCAGTACTTC; J gene: TRBJ2-7; D gene: -; V gene: TRBV6-1; clone size: -
CDR3 protein: CSATSGTGGYTF; CDR3 DNA: TGCAGTGCGACGTCCGGGACAGGGGGCTACACCTTC; J gene: TRBJ1-2; D gene: TRBD1; V gene: TRBV20-1; clone size: -
CDR3 protein: CASTRDMRTNEKLFF; CDR3 DNA: TGTGCCAGCACTCGCGACATGAGAACTAATGAAAAACTGTTTTTT; J gene: TRBJ1-4; D gene: -; V gene: TRBV12-3/TRBV12-4; clone size: few
CDR3 protein: CSSTRTVFGYTF; CDR3 DNA: TGCAGTTCTACCCGGACAGTCTTTGGGTACACCTTC; J gene: TRBJ1-2; D gene: -; V gene: TRBV20-1; clone size: -
CDR3 protein: CTTAQGEVVGITKNIQYF; CDR3 DNA: TGTACCACCGCGCAGGGGGAAGTGGTGGGGATAACCAAAAACATTCAGTACTTC; J gene: TRBJ2-4; D gene: TRBD1; V gene: TRBV15; clone size: -
CDR3 protein: CATRGLSNIQYF; CDR3 DNA: TGTGCCACCAGGGGGTTGTCAAACATTCAGTACTTC; J gene: TRBJ2-4; D gene: -; V gene: TRBV24-1; clone size: -
CDR3 protein: CASSFGQNEQYF; CDR3 DNA: TGTGCCAGCAGTTTTGGACAGAACGAGCAGTACTTC; J gene: TRBJ2-7; D gene: -; V gene: TRBV12-3/TRBV12-4; clone size: many
CDR3 protein: CASSFDREAYEQYF; CDR3 DNA: TGTGCCAGCAGCTTCGACAGGGAAGCCTACGAGCAGTACTTC; J gene: TRBJ2-7; D gene: TRBD1; V gene: TRBV5-7; clone size: few
CDR3 protein: CASSRGQNDAGTNVLTF; CDR3 DNA: TGCGCCAGCAGCCGGGGACAGAATGACGCTGGGACCAACGTCCTGACTTTC; J gene: TRBJ2-6; D gene: TRBD1; V gene: TRBV4-3; clone size: -
CDR3 protein: CSARPAPYEQYF; CDR3 DNA: TGCAGTGCTCGACCCGCCCCCTACGAGCAGTACTTC; J gene: TRBJ2-7; D gene: -; V gene: TRBV20-1; clone size: few
CDR3 protein: CASSLGTSGGNFQFF; CDR3 DNA: TGCGCCAGCAGCCTCGGGACTAGCGGGGGTAATTTCCAGTTCTTC; J gene: TRBJ2-1; D gene: TRBD2; V gene: TRBV4-3; clone size: -
CDR3 protein: CASSQDRGLSMSAFF; CDR3 DNA: TGCGCCAGCAGCCAGGACAGGGGGCTCTCCATGTCAGCTTTCTTT; J gene: TRBJ1-1; D gene: TRBD1; V gene: TRBV4-1; clone size: -
CDR3 protein: CSARDDLAGGPEDTQYF; CDR3 DNA: TGCAGTGCTAGAGATGACCTAGCGGGGGGGCCGGAAGATACGCAGTATTTT; J gene: TRBJ2-3; D gene: TRBD2; V gene: TRBV20-1; clone size: -
CDR3 protein: CASSLMPETQYF; CDR3 DNA: TGTGCCAGCAGCTTAATGCCAGAGACCCAGTACTTC; J gene: TRBJ2-5; D gene: -; V gene: TRBV7-2; clone size: few
CDR3 protein: CSVTRLEGQYF; CDR3 DNA: TGCAGCGTGACGAGACTGGAGGGGCAGTACTTC; J gene: TRBJ2-7; D gene: -; V gene: TRBV29-1; clone size: -
CDR3 protein: CACSLGAGKGYEQYF; CDR3 DNA: TGTGCCTGCAGCTTAGGAGCAGGGAAAGGCTACGAGCAGTACTTC; J gene: TRBJ2-7; D gene: -; V gene: TRBV7-2; clone size: -